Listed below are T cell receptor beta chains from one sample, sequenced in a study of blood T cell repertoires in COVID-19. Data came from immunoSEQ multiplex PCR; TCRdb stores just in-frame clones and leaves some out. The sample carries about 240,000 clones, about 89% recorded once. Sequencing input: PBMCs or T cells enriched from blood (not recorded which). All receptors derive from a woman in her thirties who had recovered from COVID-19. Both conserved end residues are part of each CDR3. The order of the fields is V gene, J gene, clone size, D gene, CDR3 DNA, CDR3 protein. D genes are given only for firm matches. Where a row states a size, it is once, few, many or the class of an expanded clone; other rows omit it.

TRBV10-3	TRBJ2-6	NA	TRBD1	TGTGCCATCAGTGGGCCGGGACAGGGTGATGCTGGGGCCAACGTCCTGACTTTC	CAISGPGQGDAGANVLTF
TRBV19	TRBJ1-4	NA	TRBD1	TGTGCCAGTAGTATTGGGACAGTCGTTGAAAAACTGTTTTTT	CASSIGTVVEKLFF
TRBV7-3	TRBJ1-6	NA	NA	TGTGCCAGCAGCCCTAATATAGTAGGGGGGGAGTATAATTCACCCCTCCACTTT	CASSPNIVGGEYNSPLHF
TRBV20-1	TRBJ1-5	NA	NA	TGCAGTGCAAGTAGGTGGGGAGGGTCTGGTCAGCCCCAGCATTTT	CSASRWGGSGQPQHF
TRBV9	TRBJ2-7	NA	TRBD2	TGTGCCAGCAGCGTTAGCGGGAGTGGCGACGAGCAGTACTTC	CASSVSGSGDEQYF
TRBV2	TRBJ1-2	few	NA	TGTGCCAGCAGCCCAGGGCCTTCGAACTATGGCTACACCTTC	CASSPGPSNYGYTF
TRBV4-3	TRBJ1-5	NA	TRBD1	TGCGCCAGCAGCCAAAGGACAGGGGCGCATCAGCCCCAGCATTTT	CASSQRTGAHQPQHF
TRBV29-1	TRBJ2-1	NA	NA	TGCAGCGTTGCGGAGGGCAATGAGCAGTTCTTC	CSVAEGNEQFF
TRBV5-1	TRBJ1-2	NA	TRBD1	TGCGCCAGCAGCCGGGACAGGGGCCCCGTCCCCTATGGCTACACCTTC	CASSRDRGPVPYGYTF
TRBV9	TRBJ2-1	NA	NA	TGTGCCAGCAGCGCCTCCCCCCCGACTAACAATGAGCAGTTCTTC	CASSASPPTNNEQFF
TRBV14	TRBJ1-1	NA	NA	TGTGCCAGCACGGGGAATCTAGACACTGAAGCTTTCTTT	CASTGNLDTEAFF
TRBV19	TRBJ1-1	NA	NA	TGTGCCAGTGGCCGGGACAAGAACACTGAAGCTTTCTTT	CASGRDKNTEAFF
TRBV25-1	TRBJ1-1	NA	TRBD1	TGTGCCAGCAGGGAGACAGGGATGAACACTGAAGCTTTCTTT	CASRETGMNTEAFF
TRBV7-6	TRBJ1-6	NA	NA	TGTGCCAGCAGCCGTAGCTCCTATAATTCACCCCTCCACTTT	CASSRSSYNSPLHF
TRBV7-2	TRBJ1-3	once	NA	TGTGCCAGCAGCTTAGGTTGGACAGCTCTTGGAAACACCATATATTTT	CASSLGWTALGNTIYF
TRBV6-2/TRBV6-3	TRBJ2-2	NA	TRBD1	TGTGCCAGCAGTTTGGGACAGGGACCCGGGGAGCTGTTTTTT	CASSLGQGPGELFF
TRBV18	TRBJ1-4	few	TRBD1	TGTGCCAGCTCATGGACAGGGATAAATGAAAAACTGTTTTTT	CASSWTGINEKLFF
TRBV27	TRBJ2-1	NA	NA	TGTGCCGCCCGGGTGGCGGATGAGCAGTTCTTC	CAARVADEQFF
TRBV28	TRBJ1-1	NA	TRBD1	TGTGCCAGCGGAGACAGGGGCACTGAAGCTTTCTTT	CASGDRGTEAFF
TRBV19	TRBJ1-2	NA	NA	TGTGCCAGTAGCACACAGCTTAACTATGGCTACACCTTC	CASSTQLNYGYTF
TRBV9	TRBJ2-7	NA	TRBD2	TGTGCCAGCAGCGTAGAGACGGGAGGGCCGGGCTACGAGCAGTACTTC	CASSVETGGPGYEQYF
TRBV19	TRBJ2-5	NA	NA	TGTGCCAGTAGTATCGGAGGGGACCAAGAGACCCAGTACTTC	CASSIGGDQETQYF
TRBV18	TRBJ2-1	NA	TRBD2	TGTGCCAGCTCACGGCCCCAGCGGGAGATCCACAATGAGCAGTTCTTC	CASSRPQREIHNEQFF
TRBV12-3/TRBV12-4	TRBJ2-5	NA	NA	TGTGCCAGCAGTTCCCAGGGTAGGGAGACCCAGTACTTC	CASSSQGRETQYF
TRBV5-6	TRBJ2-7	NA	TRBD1	TGTGCCAGCCGTAAGACAGGGAAGCTCTACGAGCAGTACTTC	CASRKTGKLYEQYF
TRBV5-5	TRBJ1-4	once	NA	TGTGCCAGCAGCTTGTTTCCAGGGGCGAGTGAAAAACTGTTTTTT	CASSLFPGASEKLFF
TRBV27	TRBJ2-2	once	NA	TGTGCCAGCAGTATTCAAACACAGGGACCGAACACCGGGGAGCTGTTTTTT	CASSIQTQGPNTGELFF
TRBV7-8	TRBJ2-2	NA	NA	TGTGCCAGCAGCTTTTCAGGGTCGGGCACCGGGGAGCTGTTTTTT	CASSFSGSGTGELFF
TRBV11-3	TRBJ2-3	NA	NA	TGTGCCAGCAGCGCCTTCGGTCATACGCAGTATTTT	CASSAFGHTQYF
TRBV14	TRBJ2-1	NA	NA	TGTGCCAGCAGCCAAGAATCTTTTCGAGGATGGAATGAGCAGTTCTTC	CASSQESFRGWNEQFF
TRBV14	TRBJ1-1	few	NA	TGTGCCAGCAGCCGAGACACAGGGTATGGCACTGAAGCTTTCTTT	CASSRDTGYGTEAFF
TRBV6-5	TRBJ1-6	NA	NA	TGTGCCAGCACGAGGTCCGAGAATTCACCCCTCCACTTT	CASTRSENSPLHF
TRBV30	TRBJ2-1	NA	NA	TGTGCCTGGAACGCTGGGGGGTACAATGAGCAGTTCTTC	CAWNAGGYNEQFF
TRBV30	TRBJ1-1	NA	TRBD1	TGTTCGGCGGGGACAGGGGGTCCTGAAGCTTTCTTT	CSAGTGGPEAFF
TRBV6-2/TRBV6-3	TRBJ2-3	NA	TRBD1	TGTGCCAGCAGTTACGCCGACAGGGCCACAGATACGCAGTATTTT	CASSYADRATDTQYF
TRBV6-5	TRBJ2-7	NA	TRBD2	TGTGCCAGCAGCCCAAAGCGCGGGAGCCCCCACGAGCAGTACTTC	CASSPKRGSPHEQYF
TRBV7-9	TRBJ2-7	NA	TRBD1	TGTGCCAGCAGCTTATCTGGGACAGAATTTCAGAGACCCTACGAGCAGTACTTC	CASSLSGTEFQRPYEQYF
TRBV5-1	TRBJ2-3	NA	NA	TGCGCCAGCAGAGATCAGGACACAGATACGCAGTATTTT	CASRDQDTDTQYF
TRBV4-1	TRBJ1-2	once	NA	TGCGCCAGCAGCCAAGTCCCCCAGGGGAGCTACACCTTC	CASSQVPQGSYTF
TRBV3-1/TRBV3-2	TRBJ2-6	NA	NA	TGTGCCAGCAGCCAACCATTAGGGGGGGCGCATGGGGCCAACGTCCTGACTTTC	CASSQPLGGAHGANVLTF
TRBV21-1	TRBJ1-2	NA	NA	TGTGCCAGCAGCGTTGAACGACGATCCGGGACAGGGGATTTCGTAGACTATGGCTACACCTTC	CASSVERRSGTGDFVDYGYTF
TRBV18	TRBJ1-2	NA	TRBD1	TGTGCCAGCTCACCACCGCCACAGGGGAAACATAAGACTAATGGCTACACCTTC	CASSPPPQGKHKTNGYTF
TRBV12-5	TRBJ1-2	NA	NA	TGTGCTAGTGGGCCCCGGGAGGGGGAGGGCTATGGCTACACCTTC	CASGPREGEGYGYTF
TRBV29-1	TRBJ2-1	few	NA	TGCAGCGCGCGGAGGGCAAGCTCCTACAATGAGCAGTTCTTC	CSARRASSYNEQFF
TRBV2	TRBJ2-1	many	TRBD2	TGTGCCAGCAGTGAGCGGGAGGGCCTATACAATGAGCAGTTCTTC	CASSEREGLYNEQFF
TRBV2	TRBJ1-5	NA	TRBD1	TGTGCCAGCAGTGAAGCTGGACAGGGTGGCAATCAGCCCCAGCATTTT	CASSEAGQGGNQPQHF
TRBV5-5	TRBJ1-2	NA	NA	TGTGCCAGCAGCTTGGACGCGTACGCTAACTATGGCTACACCTTC	CASSLDAYANYGYTF
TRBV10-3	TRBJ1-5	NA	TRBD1	TGTGCCAGCAAACCGGGACAGGGCCAGCCCCAGCATTTT	CASKPGQGQPQHF